A single sample is the source of the 17 T cell receptor beta chains below, sequenced in a study of blood T cell repertoires in COVID-19. Profiling relied on immunoSEQ multiplex PCR, and the TCRdb table lists in-frame clones only, not all of them. The repertoire has a few hundred thousand clones, around 92% of them found once; the top ten carry 2.5% to 3%. Input material: peripheral blood. Receptor source: a person under 30 with COVID-19, enrolled during active disease.

This chain links TRBV28 with TRBJ1-2; possible D gene TRBD1, 6 bases. Trimming pared 11 bases from V and 6 bases from J, leaving 16 bases between. The CDR3 is 12 amino acids. The germline gives CDR1 MDHEN, CDR2 SYDVKM. The CDR3 sequence: CAGGASSHGYTF. CDR3 in DNA: TGTGCCGGGGGGGCAAGTTCCCATGGCTACACCTTC.

The chain employs TRBV24-1 and TRBJ1-2; a possible D gene is TRBD1 (5 bases). This CDR3 contains 13 residues. The germline CDR1 and CDR2 sequences are KGHDR and SFDVKD. V dropped 1 base and J dropped 7 bases, with 9 bases sitting between them. The CDR3 is CATSDFPGVGYTF. The DNA for the CDR3 is TGTGCCACCAGTGATTTTCCGGGGGTTGGCTACACCTTC.

The gene calls are TRBV5-1 and TRBJ2-7; TRBD2 agrees at 7 bases. CDR3 length equals 14 residues. Trimming removed 4 bases from V and 3 bases from J; junction bases left unmatched: 7. Germline-derived CDR1 and CDR2 are SGHRS and YFSETQ. The CDR3 DNA is TGCGCCAGCAGCCCCGGGACTACCAACTACGAGCAGTACTTC. It specifies CASSPGTTNYEQYF.

This chain joins TRBV19 and TRBJ1-4; 7 bases align to TRBD1. Germline V lookup: CDR1 LNHDA, CDR2 SQIVND (reference sequence). This CDR3 has 19 amino acids. V gave up 7 bases and J gave up 0 bases; unmatched junction bases: 17. CDR3 sequence (DNA): TGTGCCAGTACCCCCGAAGGGACAGACTCATTATCAACTAATGAAAAACTGTTTTTT. Translated, it gives CASTPEGTDSLSTNEKLFF.

This chain uses TRBV3-1 (or the pseudogene TRBV3-2) with TRBJ2-1; D is undetermined. Germline lookup yields CDR1 LGHDT and CDR2 YNNKEL (reference sequence). V lost 1 base and J 5 bases, leaving 12 bases between the germline ends. This CDR3 comprises 15 residues. CDR3 residues: CASSQGVFTDNEQFF. Written as DNA, the CDR3 is TGTGCCAGCAGCCAAGGTGTTTTCACAGACAATGAGCAGTTCTTC.

The CDR3, as DNA: TGTGCCAGCAGTTCGGACTCCTACTACGAGCAGTACTTC. This gives the protein CASSSDSYYEQYF. The gene calls are TRBV6-5 and TRBJ2-7, with D maybe TRBD2 (5 bases). CDR1 is MNHEY, CDR2 SVGAGI, per germline. The CDR3 extends over 13 amino acids. V was cut by 4 bases and J by 3 bases, with 10 bases left in between.

This chain connects TRBV2 to TRBJ2-1; D gene uncertain. V lost 8 bases, J lost 4 bases, and 15 bases lay in between. There are 14 residues in the CDR3. Germline V gene data show CDR1 as SNHLY and CDR2 as FYNNEI. The CDR3: CASVVRGGYNEQFF. CDR3 nucleotides: TGTGCCAGCGTCGTTAGAGGTGGATACAATGAGCAGTTCTTC.

The V and J genes are TRBV4-1 and TRBJ2-5; D is possibly TRBD1 (5 bases). Germline V gives CDR1 MGHRA, CDR2 YSYEKL. Trimming took 7 bases from V and 0 from J, leaving 9 bases between them. The CDR3 has 13 residues. The CDR3 DNA sequence: TGCGCCAGCAAGGCAGGGTACCAAGAGACCCAGTACTTC. It translates to CASKAGYQETQYF.

The chain links TRBV3-1 (or the pseudogene TRBV3-2) to TRBJ2-5, with 7 bases lining up with TRBD2. Germline assignment: CDR1 LGHDT and CDR2 YNNKEL (reference sequence). The CDR3 extends over 14 amino acids. Germline trimming cut 1 base from V and 5 bases from J; bases unmatched to any gene: 4. The CDR3 DNA reads as TGTGCCAGCAGCCAAGCGGGAGGACCCGAGACCCAGTACTTC. Encoded protein: CASSQAGGPETQYF.

This clone was counted once. The gene calls are TRBV7-9 and TRBJ1-4; 9 nucleotides align to TRBD1. This CDR3 is 14 amino acids long. The trim removed 5 bases at V and 5 bases at J, leaving 3 bases unmatched. Germline CDR1 reads SEHNR; CDR2 reads FQNEAQ (reference sequence). CDR3 residues: CASSETGGNEKLFF. The DNA for the CDR3 is TGTGCCAGCAGCGAGACAGGGGGAAATGAAAAACTGTTTTTT.

This chain connects TRBV2 to TRBJ1-5; tentatively, D is TRBD1 (5 bases). Trimming pared 2 bases from V and 1 base from J, leaving 12 bases between. This CDR3 has 16 residues. Germline V gene lookup returns CDR1 SNHLY and CDR2 FYNNEI. The CDR3 bases are TGTGCCAGCAGTGAATGGGGGGGGGAAAGCAATCAGCCCCAGCATTTT. Amino acids: CASSEWGGESNQPQHF.

V usage is TRBV7-9 and J usage is TRBJ2-5, with TRBD1 matching 7 bases. V was pared by 0 bases and J by 1 base, with 2 bases of the junction left unmatched. CDR3 length: 15 amino acids. Germline values: CDR1 SEHNR, CDR2 FQNEAQ (reference sequence). The CDR3 loop reads CASSLAAGGQETQYF. Here the CDR3 DNA reads TGTGCCAGCAGCTTAGCGGCAGGGGGCCAAGAGACCCAGTACTTC.

J is TRBJ2-2 and V is TRBV24-1; 9 nucleotides align to TRBD1. J was trimmed by 6 bases and V by 4 bases; bases with no gene match: 8. Germline CDR1 and CDR2: KGHDR and SFDVKD. The CDR3 covers 16 residues. CDR3 nucleotides: TGTGCCACCAGTGACCACGGGACAGGGTATCCCGGGGAGCTGTTTTTT. It yields the protein CATSDHGTGYPGELFF.

This rearrangement joins TRBV30 to TRBJ2-2, with D maybe TRBD1 (6 bases). V was trimmed by 8 bases and J by 4 bases, leaving 17 bases between them. This CDR3 spans 14 amino acids. Germline lookup yields CDR1 GTSNPN and CDR2 SVGIG (reference sequence). CDR3 amino acids: CAGPGEGVTGELFF. The DNA of the CDR3 is TGTGCCGGACCTGGTGAGGGGGTCACCGGGGAGCTGTTTTTT.

This CDR3 reads CASSMVGSSGYNEQFF. CDR3 nucleotides: TGTGCCAGCAGCATGGTTGGTTCTAGCGGTTACAATGAGCAGTTCTTC. V gene TRBV11-2 combines with J gene TRBJ2-1, with 7 bases fitting TRBD2. CDR3 length: 16 residues. Trimming at V came to 5 bases and at J to 4 bases, leaving 11 bases not matched to a gene. The germline CDR1 and CDR2 sequences are SGHAT and FQNNGV.

The chain joins TRBV7-6 to TRBJ2-1, with D tentatively TRBD2 (5 bases). The V and J ends lost 2 bases and 2 bases respectively, with 10 bases between them. The CDR3 sequence is 15 residues long. In germline, CDR1 is SGHVS, CDR2 FNYEAQ. CDR3 bases: TGTGCCAGCAGCTTACTGGCGGGTCCCTACAATGAGCAGTTCTTC. This codes for CASSLLAGPYNEQFF.

This clone was observed once. The V gene is TRBV6-5, the J gene TRBJ1-2; no firm D call. CDR1 is MNHEY and CDR2 is SVGAGI in the germline V gene. Trimming pared 2 bases from V and 4 bases from J, leaving 8 bases between. This CDR3 spans 13 amino acids. The DNA of the CDR3 is TGTGCCAGCAGTTACGCGGTGCGCTATGGCTACACCTTC. Protein sequence: CASSYAVRYGYTF.